This T cell receptor (beta chain) emerged from a study of radiotherapy plus CTLA-4 blockade in lung cancer. Generated by immunoSEQ multiplex PCR, the TCRdb table keeps only in-frame clones and is missing some. The sample lists about 49,000 clones; around 69% were seen once. The clonotype comes from a human donor with non-small cell lung cancer who had stable disease on radiotherapy plus ipilimumab. Sequencing used peripheral blood, obtained from a patient treated with radiotherapy plus ipilimumab.

This CDR3 reads CASSGTGGGGYTF. CDR3 in DNA: TGTGCCAGCAGTGGGACAGGGGGCGGTGGCTACACCTTC. The chain combines TRBV5-4 with TRBJ1-2; 12 nucleotides agree with TRBD1. CDR3 length equals 13 residues. Germline CDR1 is SGHNT and CDR2 is YYREEE (reference sequence). Trimming at V came to 5 bases and at J to 7 bases, leaving 3 bases not matched to a gene.